These 26 T cell receptor beta chains were sequenced from one sample in a study of blood T cell repertoires in COVID-19. This table comes from immunoSEQ multiplex PCR, and its TCRdb copy is limited to in-frame clones, with some not included. This repertoire shows tens of thousands of clones, 65% to 80% found once; its top ten account for around two fifths. The sequenced material came from peripheral blood. The receptors here all came from a man aged 70-80 years with active or convalescent COVID-19.

This chain uses TRBV6-6 with TRBJ1-6, with D perhaps matching TRBD1 (5 bases). The CDR3 is 15 amino acids. CDR1 is MNHNY and CDR2 is SVGAGI in the germline V gene (reference sequence). Trimming removed 8 bases at V and 4 bases at J, with 15 bases between. The CDR3 region is CASELRGGYNSPLHF. The CDR3 DNA sequence: TGTGCCAGCGAGTTACGCGGGGGTTATAATTCACCCCTCCACTTT.

This clone turned up a few times. Other DNA sequences in this sample translate to the same CDR3. The genes are TRBV7-2 and TRBJ1-5; TRBD1 matches at 11 bases. CDR3 length: 15 amino acids. Germline V gene lookup returns CDR1 SGHTA and CDR2 FQGNSA. J lost 6 bases, V lost 4 bases, and 5 bases had no gene match. CDR3 sequence: CASSWGQGVTQPQHF. Here the CDR3 DNA reads TGTGCCAGCAGCTGGGGACAGGGGGTGACTCAGCCCCAGCATTTT.

The chain uses TRBV7-2 and TRBJ1-5, with TRBD1 matching 9 bases. The germline gives CDR1 SGHTA, CDR2 FQGNSA. The junction had 6 bases not matched to a gene; V was cut back by 6 bases and J by 6 bases. The CDR3 sequence is 14 residues long. The CDR3 reads CASSTTGGGQPQHF. CDR3 nucleotide sequence: TGTGCCAGCAGTACCACAGGGGGCGGTCAGCCCCAGCATTTT.

The chain links TRBV19 to TRBJ1-3, with D possibly being TRBD1 (6 bases). The CDR3 spans 15 residues. V lost 5 bases, J lost 0 bases, and 11 bases lay in between. CDR1 is LNHDA, CDR2 SQIVND, per germline (reference sequence). CDR3 sequence: CASSQGPNSGNTIYF. The CDR3 DNA reads as TGTGCCAGTAGTCAGGGGCCCAACTCTGGAAACACCATATATTTT.

The rearrangement uses TRBV28 and TRBJ2-7; possibly TRBD1 for D (6 bases). The V gene's germline CDR1 is MDHEN and CDR2 SYDVKM. The V gene lost 6 bases and the J gene lost 0 bases, with 12 bases spanning the gap. The CDR3 is made up of 14 amino acids. The CDR3 here is CASRGDIPSYEQYF. CDR3 DNA: TGTGCCAGCAGGGGGGACATACCCTCCTACGAGCAGTACTTC.

In its sample, this clone was seen a few times. The rearrangement links TRBV27 to TRBJ1-1; TRBD1 is a possible D gene (5 bases). CDR1 MNHEY and CDR2 SMNVEV come from the germline V gene (reference sequence). Trimming cost V 0 bases and J 1 base, with 9 bases left between them. The CDR3 loop spans 15 amino acids. The CDR3 nucleotides read TGTGCCAGCAGTTTATCACGGACATGGAACACTGAAGCTTTCTTT. Translating it yields CASSLSRTWNTEAFF.

V usage is TRBV19 and J usage is TRBJ2-6; D perhaps matches TRBD1 (5 bases). V was pared by 4 bases and J by 2 bases, with 18 bases between. CDR1 and CDR2 (germline): LNHDA, SQIVND (reference sequence). The CDR3 sequence is 18 residues long. The CDR3 sequence is CASSTERQGVPGANVLTF. The DNA for the CDR3 is TGTGCCAGTAGTACCGAAAGGCAGGGTGTACCTGGGGCCAACGTCCTGACTTTC.

The chain uses TRBV30 and TRBJ2-7; TRBD1 aligns across 7 bases. Trimming removed 2 bases from V and 3 bases from J; junction bases left unmatched: 4. The CDR3 covers 13 residues. Germline values: CDR1 GTSNPN, CDR2 SVGIG (reference sequence). In DNA form, the CDR3 reads TGTGCCTGGAGTAAGGGACAGATCTACGAGCAGTACTTC. Translating it yields CAWSKGQIYEQYF.

This clone was detected once. The V and J genes are TRBV4-3 and TRBJ2-2; 12 bases align to TRBD2. After removal of 4 bases from V and 5 bases from J, the junction contained 2 bases not matched to a gene. Per germline, CDR1 LGHNA and CDR2 YSLEER. The length of the CDR3 is 15 residues. Here the CDR3 DNA reads TGCGCCAGCAGCCCACTAGCGGGGGGAACCGGGGAGCTGTTTTTT. Amino acids: CASSPLAGGTGELFF.

J is TRBJ1-2 and V is TRBV24-1; D not resolved. V shed 1 base and J shed 1 base, with 6 bases lying between them. The V gene's germline CDR1 is KGHDR and CDR2 SFDVKD. This CDR3 comprises 14 residues. CDR3 nucleotides: TGTGCCACCAGTGATTTCTACAGTAACTATGGCTACACCTTC. Its protein is CATSDFYSNYGYTF.

The chain has TRBV19 and TRBJ2-3, with 9 bases that match TRBD1. The CDR3 consists of 16 residues. Trimming removed 4 bases from V and 6 bases from J; junction bases left unmatched: 11. Looked up from germline, CDR1 is LNHDA and CDR2 is SQIVND (reference sequence). CDR3 in amino acids: CASSTRYRGLADTQYF. The CDR3 coding sequence is TGTGCCAGTAGTACCCGTTACAGGGGGCTAGCGGATACGCAGTATTTT.

The chain has TRBV27 and TRBJ1-1; TRBD1 might be the D (5 bases). The CDR3 is 15 residues long. The V gene's germline CDR1 is MNHEY and CDR2 SMNVEV (reference sequence). V shed 8 bases and J shed 3 bases, with 19 bases lying between them. The chain's CDR3 is CASQGVVGLDTEAFF. In DNA form, the CDR3 reads TGTGCCAGCCAGGGTGTGGTGGGGCTGGACACTGAAGCTTTCTTT.

The CDR3 bases are TGTGCCAGCTCACCCGCCCGGGACAGGAACACTGAAGCTTTCTTT. Residues: CASSPARDRNTEAFF. The V gene is TRBV18, the J gene TRBJ1-1; 7 bases match TRBD1. After removal of 3 bases from V and 1 base from J, the junction contained 5 bases not matched to a gene. Germline CDR1 reads KGHSH; CDR2 reads LQKENI. There are 15 residues in the CDR3.

V is TRBV11-3 and J is TRBJ1-1; D might be TRBD1 (6 bases). CDR1 is SGHNT, CDR2 YENEEA, per germline. The V and J ends lost 5 bases and 0 bases respectively, with 10 bases between them. This CDR3 has 14 residues. CDR3 nucleotides: TGTGCCAGCAGCCCAGGACAGATGAACACTGAAGCTTTCTTT. Its translation: CASSPGQMNTEAFF.

The chain combines TRBV7-2 with TRBJ2-1, with TRBD2 matching over 8 bases. This CDR3 is 16 amino acids long. Per the germline V gene, CDR1 is SGHTA and CDR2 is FQGNSA. Unmatched junction bases numbered 12, after V lost 2 bases and J lost 9 bases. CDR3 in DNA: TGTGCCAGCAGCTTAAGCCCTATGAGCGGGAGTGCTGAGCAGTTCTTC. Encoded protein: CASSLSPMSGSAEQFF. The full variable domain, its missing parts supplied by reference TRBV7-2 and TRBJ2-1, is GAGVSQSPSNKVTEKGKDVELRCDPISGHTALYWYRQSLGQGLEFLIYFQGNSAPDKSGLPSDRFSAERTGGSVSTLTIQRTQQEDSAVYLCASSLSPMSGSAEQFFGPGTRLTVL.

The chain joins TRBV11-2 to TRBJ2-3, with D uncertain. The germline V and J ends were trimmed by 1 base and 0 bases, with 8 bases remaining between them. Germline-derived CDR1 and CDR2 are SGHAT and FQNNGV. The CDR3 length is 15 residues. The CDR3 DNA reads as TGTGCCAGCAGCTTAGTTGGAGACAGCACAGATACGCAGTATTTT. Amino acids: CASSLVGDSTDTQYF.

V is TRBV24-1 and J is TRBJ1-2; D is perhaps TRBD1 (5 bases). Germline CDR1 KGHDR, CDR2 SFDVKD. Between the trimmed V and J ends, which lost 6 bases and 4 bases, there was a span of 11 bases. The CDR3 has 13 amino acids. The CDR3 coding sequence is TGTGCCACCAGTCCCGGCGACAGCTATGGCTACACCTTC. Amino acids: CATSPGDSYGYTF.

In its sample, this clone was seen a few times. The rearrangement joins TRBV19 to TRBJ1-5; D remains ambiguous. V was shortened by 3 bases and J by 1 base, with 10 bases between the two germline ends. Per germline, CDR1 LNHDA and CDR2 SQIVND (reference sequence). This CDR3 is 15 amino acids long. In DNA, the CDR3 is TGTGCCAGTAGTATCCTGGCGGCAAGCAATCAGCCCCAGCATTTT. Residues: CASSILAASNQPQHF.

This chain joins TRBV30 and TRBJ1-3; possible D gene TRBD1, 5 bases. V was shortened by 1 base and J by 0 bases, with 13 bases between the two germline ends. From germline, CDR1 is GTSNPN and CDR2 SVGIG (reference sequence). This CDR3 region has 16 residues. The CDR3 spells CAWSGDSQSSGNTIYF. CDR3 bases: TGTGCCTGGAGTGGCGACAGCCAGAGCTCTGGAAACACCATATATTTT.

The chain joins TRBV7-2 to TRBJ1-2; D gene ambiguous. The ends were cut back, 5 bases at V and 4 bases at J, with 8 bases in the middle. This CDR3 is 12 amino acids long. Germline V lookup: CDR1 SGHTA, CDR2 FQGNSA. The DNA for the CDR3 is TGTGCCAGCAGCATTGACTTCTATGGCTACACCTTC. As protein: CASSIDFYGYTF.

J is TRBJ1-5 and V is TRBV5-1, with 7 bases lining up with TRBD1. V trimming: 4 bases; J trimming: 6 bases; junction bases outside the gene matches: 7. The CDR3 extends over 14 amino acids. The germline V gene encodes CDR1 SGHRS and CDR2 YFSETQ. The CDR3 DNA reads TGCGCCAGCAGCCCGGCGACAGGGAGTCAGCCCCAGCATTTT. It yields the protein CASSPATGSQPQHF.

The chain employs TRBV19 and TRBJ2-3; 9 bases align to TRBD2. V lost 7 bases, J lost 5 bases, and 10 bases stayed unmatched. Germline CDR1 is LNHDA and CDR2 is SQIVND (reference sequence). The CDR3 extends over 15 amino acids. CDR3 amino acids: CASNRRSGSGDTQYF. CDR3 sequence (DNA): TGTGCCAGTAATCGGCGTAGCGGGAGCGGAGATACGCAGTATTTT.

This chain uses TRBV24-1 with TRBJ1-1; maybe TRBD1 (6 bases). The CDR3 has 13 amino acids. CDR1 is KGHDR and CDR2 is SFDVKD in the germline V gene. V lost 3 bases and J 7 bases, leaving 11 bases between the germline ends. CDR3 bases: TGTGCCACCAGTGATCCGGGGGGCGGTGAAGCTTTCTTT. This codes for CATSDPGGGEAFF.

J is TRBJ1-6 and V is TRBV6-5; TRBD1 agrees at 7 bases. CDR3 length: 14 amino acids. V dropped 6 bases and J dropped 5; count of bases not matched to a gene: 4. Germline V gene sequence: CDR1 MNHEY, CDR2 SVGAGI. CDR3 loop: CASSVGQNNSPLHF. As DNA, the CDR3 is TGTGCCAGCAGCGTGGGACAGAATAATTCACCCCTCCACTTT.

This clone was seen just once. The CDR3 region is CASSTTPTSQHTIYF. DNA for the CDR3: TGTGCCAGCAGTACCACCCCGACTTCTCAGCACACCATATATTTT. The rearrangement joins TRBV6-5 to TRBJ1-3; D not certain. Trimming cost V 5 bases and J 8 bases, with 19 bases left between them. The CDR3 extends over 15 amino acids. Germline V gene lookup returns CDR1 MNHEY and CDR2 SVGAGI.

V is TRBV9 and J is TRBJ2-7; tentatively, D is TRBD1 (6 bases). Germline V gene data show CDR1 as SGDLS and CDR2 as YYNGEE. Between the trimmed V and J ends, which lost 4 bases and 2 bases, there was a span of 13 bases. The CDR3 has 14 residues. The CDR3 bases are TGTGCCAGCAGCCATCCGGACAGACCCTACGAGCAGTACTTC. It encodes CASSHPDRPYEQYF.